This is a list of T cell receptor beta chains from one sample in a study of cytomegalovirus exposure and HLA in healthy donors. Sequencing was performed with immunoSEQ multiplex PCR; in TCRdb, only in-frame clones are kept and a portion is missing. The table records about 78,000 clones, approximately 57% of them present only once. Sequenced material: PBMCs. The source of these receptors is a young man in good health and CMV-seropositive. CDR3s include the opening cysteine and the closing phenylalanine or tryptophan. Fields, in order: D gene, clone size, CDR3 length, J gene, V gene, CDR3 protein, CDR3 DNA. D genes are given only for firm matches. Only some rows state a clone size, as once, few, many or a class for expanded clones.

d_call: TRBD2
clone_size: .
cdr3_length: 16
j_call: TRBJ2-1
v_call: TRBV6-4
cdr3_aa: CASSDSTSSSYNEQFF
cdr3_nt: TGTGCCAGCAGTGACTCGACTAGCAGCTCCTACAATGAGCAGTTCTTC

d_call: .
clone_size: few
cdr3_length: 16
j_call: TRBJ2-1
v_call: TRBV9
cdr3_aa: CASSHRRGRTANEQFF
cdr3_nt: TGTGCCAGCAGCCACCGGCGGGGTCGGACGGCAAATGAGCAGTTCTTC

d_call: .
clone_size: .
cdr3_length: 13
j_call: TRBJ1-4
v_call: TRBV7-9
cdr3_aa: CASSLALNEKLFF
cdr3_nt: TGTGCCAGCAGCTTAGCGTTAAATGAAAAACTGTTTTTT

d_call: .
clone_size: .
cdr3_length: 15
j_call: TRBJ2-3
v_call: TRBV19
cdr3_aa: CASSVRDTYTDTQYF
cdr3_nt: TGTGCCAGTAGTGTCCGGGACACCTACACAGATACGCAGTATTTT

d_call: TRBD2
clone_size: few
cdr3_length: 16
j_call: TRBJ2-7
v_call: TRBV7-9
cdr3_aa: CASSWEHSGSPYEQYF
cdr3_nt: TGTGCCAGCAGCTGGGAACATAGCGGGAGTCCCTACGAGCAGTACTTC

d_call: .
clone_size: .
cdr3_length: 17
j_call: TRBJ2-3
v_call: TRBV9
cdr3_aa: CASSAGGGDYSTDTQYF
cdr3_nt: TGTGCCAGCAGCGCAGGAGGGGGGGATTATAGCACAGATACGCAGTATTTT

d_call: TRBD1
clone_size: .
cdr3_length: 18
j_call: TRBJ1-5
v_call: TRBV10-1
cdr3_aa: CASSDPDRATDSNQPQHF
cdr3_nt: TGCGCCAGCAGTGACCCAGACAGGGCCACCGATAGCAATCAGCCCCAGCATTTT

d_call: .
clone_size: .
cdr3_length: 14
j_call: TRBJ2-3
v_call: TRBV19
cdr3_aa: CASSMSGRPDTQYF
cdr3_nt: TGTGCCAGTTCAATGTCAGGGAGGCCAGATACGCAGTATTTT

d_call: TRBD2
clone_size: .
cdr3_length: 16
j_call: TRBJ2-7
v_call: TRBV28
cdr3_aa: CASSFEGAGGPHEQYF
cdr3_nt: TGTGCCAGCAGTTTCGAGGGGGCGGGAGGGCCCCACGAGCAGTACTTC

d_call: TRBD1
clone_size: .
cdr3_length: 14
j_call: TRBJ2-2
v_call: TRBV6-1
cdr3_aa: CASSVTGQSGELFF
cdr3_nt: TGTGCCAGCAGTGTGACAGGGCAGTCCGGGGAGCTGTTTTTT

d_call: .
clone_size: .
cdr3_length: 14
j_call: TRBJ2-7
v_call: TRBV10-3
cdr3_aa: CAISVAGSSYEQYF
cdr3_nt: TGTGCCATCAGTGTCGCGGGGAGCTCCTACGAGCAGTACTTC

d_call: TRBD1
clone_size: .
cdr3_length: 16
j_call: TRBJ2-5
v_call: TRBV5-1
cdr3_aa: CASSLEGQGNGETQYF
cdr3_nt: TGCGCCAGCAGCTTGGAGGGACAGGGGAACGGGGAGACCCAGTACTTC

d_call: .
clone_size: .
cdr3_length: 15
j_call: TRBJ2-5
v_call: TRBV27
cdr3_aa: CASSLSAGWEETQYF
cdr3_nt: TGTGCCAGCAGTTTATCGGCGGGGTGGGAAGAGACCCAGTACTTC

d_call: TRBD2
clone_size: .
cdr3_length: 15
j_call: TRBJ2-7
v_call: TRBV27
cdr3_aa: CASSRRYDGRGEQYF
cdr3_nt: TGTGCCAGCAGCCGTCGCTACGACGGGAGGGGAGAGCAGTACTTC

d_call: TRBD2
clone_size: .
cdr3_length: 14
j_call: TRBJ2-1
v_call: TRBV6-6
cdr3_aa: CASIGEGSYNEQFF
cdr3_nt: TGTGCCAGCATCGGGGAGGGAAGTTACAATGAGCAGTTCTTC

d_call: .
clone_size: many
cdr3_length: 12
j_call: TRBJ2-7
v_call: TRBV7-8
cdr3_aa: CASSLDNYEQYF
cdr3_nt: TGTGCCAGCAGCTTAGACAACTACGAGCAGTACTTC

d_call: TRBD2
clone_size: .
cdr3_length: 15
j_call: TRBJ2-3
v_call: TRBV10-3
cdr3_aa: CAVQAGSGNTDTQYF
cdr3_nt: TGTGCCGTGCAGGCCGGGAGCGGGAACACAGATACGCAGTATTTT

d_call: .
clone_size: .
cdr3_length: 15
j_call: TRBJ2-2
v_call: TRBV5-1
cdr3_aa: CASSLFNSNTGELFF
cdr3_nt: TGCGCCAGCAGCTTATTTAACTCTAACACCGGGGAGCTGTTTTTT

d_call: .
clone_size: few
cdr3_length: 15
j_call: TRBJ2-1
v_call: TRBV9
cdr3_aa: CASSVDGYAYNEQFF
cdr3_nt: TGTGCCAGCAGCGTAGACGGGTATGCCTACAATGAGCAGTTCTTC

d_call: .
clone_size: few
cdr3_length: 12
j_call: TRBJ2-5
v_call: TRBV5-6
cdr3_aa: CASSSPSTTQYF
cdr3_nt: TGTGCCAGCAGCTCGCCTTCTACGACCCAGTACTTC

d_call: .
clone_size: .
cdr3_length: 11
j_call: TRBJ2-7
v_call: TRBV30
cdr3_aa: CAWRQSYEQYF
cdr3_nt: TGTGCCTGGAGACAGTCCTACGAGCAGTACTTC

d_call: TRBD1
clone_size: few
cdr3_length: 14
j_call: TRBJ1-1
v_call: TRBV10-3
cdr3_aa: CAISESGGTTEAFF
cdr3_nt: TGTGCCATCAGTGAGTCAGGGGGCACCACTGAAGCTTTCTTT

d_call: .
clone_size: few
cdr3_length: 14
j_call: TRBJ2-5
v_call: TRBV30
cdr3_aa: CAWSTGGASETQYF
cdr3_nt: TGTGCCTGGAGTACTGGGGGGGCGTCAGAGACCCAGTACTTC

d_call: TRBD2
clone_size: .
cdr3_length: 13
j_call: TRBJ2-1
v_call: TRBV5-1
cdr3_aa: CASSWGGAGEQFF
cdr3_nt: TGCGCCAGCAGCTGGGGGGGTGCTGGTGAGCAGTTCTTC

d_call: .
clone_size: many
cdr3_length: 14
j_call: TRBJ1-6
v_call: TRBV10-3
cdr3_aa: CAISEQGGNSPLHF
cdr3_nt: TGTGCCATCAGTGAGCAGGGAGGAAATTCACCCCTCCACTTT

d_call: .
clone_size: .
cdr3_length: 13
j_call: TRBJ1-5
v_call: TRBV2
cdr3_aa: CASSEEGNQPQHF
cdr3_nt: TGTGCCAGCAGTGAAGAGGGGAATCAGCCCCAGCATTTT

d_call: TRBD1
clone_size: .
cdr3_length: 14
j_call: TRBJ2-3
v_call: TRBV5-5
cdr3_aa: CASSHSPGQGTQYF
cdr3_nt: TGTGCCAGCAGCCACTCACCGGGACAGGGTACGCAGTATTTT

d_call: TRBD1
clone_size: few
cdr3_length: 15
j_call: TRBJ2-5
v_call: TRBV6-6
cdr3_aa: CASVKDRALRETQYF
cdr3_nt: TGTGCCAGCGTAAAAGACAGGGCGTTGAGGGAGACCCAGTACTTC

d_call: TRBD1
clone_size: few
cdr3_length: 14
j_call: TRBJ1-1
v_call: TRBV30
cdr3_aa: CAWRRDRGNTEAFF
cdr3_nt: TGTGCCTGGAGGCGGGACAGGGGCAACACTGAAGCTTTCTTT

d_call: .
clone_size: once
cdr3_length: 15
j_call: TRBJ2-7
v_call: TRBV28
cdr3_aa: CASLTQGGVGYEQYF
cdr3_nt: TGTGCCAGCCTAACCCAGGGGGGTGTCGGGTACGAGCAGTACTTC

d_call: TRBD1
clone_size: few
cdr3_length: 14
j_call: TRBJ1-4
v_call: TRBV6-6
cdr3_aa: CASGPGQLNEKLFF
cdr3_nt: TGTGCCAGCGGTCCGGGACAGCTTAATGAAAAACTGTTTTTT

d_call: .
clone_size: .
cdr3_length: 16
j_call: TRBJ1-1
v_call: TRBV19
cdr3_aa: CASTPSFGTRNTEAFF
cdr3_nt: TGTGCCAGTACCCCCTCTTTCGGGACAAGGAACACTGAAGCTTTCTTT

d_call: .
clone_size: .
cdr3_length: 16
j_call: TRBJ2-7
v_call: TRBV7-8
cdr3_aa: CASSLSDIGGRYEQYF
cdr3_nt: TGTGCCAGCAGCTTATCCGACATCGGTGGTAGATACGAGCAGTACTTC

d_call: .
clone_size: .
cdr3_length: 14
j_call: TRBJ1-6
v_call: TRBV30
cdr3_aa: CAFVLLPGGSPLHF
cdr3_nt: TGTGCCTTTGTACTTCTTCCGGGGGGTTCACCCCTCCACTTT

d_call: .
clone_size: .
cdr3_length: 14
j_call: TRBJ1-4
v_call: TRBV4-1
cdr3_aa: CASSPNGGSEKLFF
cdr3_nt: TGCGCCAGCAGCCCGAACGGGGGGAGTGAAAAACTGTTTTTT

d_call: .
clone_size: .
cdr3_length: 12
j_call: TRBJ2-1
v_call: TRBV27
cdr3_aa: CASSLSRVEQFF
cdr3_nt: TGTGCCAGCAGTTTGTCGAGGGTCGAGCAGTTCTTC

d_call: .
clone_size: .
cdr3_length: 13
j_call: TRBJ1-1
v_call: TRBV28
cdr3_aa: CASSFLLGLEAFF
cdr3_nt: TGTGCCAGCAGTTTCCTATTGGGGCTGGAGGCTTTCTTT